This TCR beta chain was recovered during a study of blood T cell repertoires in COVID-19. On the study more broadly: Sources were T cells, B-cell-depleted T cells, or PBMCs; the material itself was cDNA or gDNA.

TCRdb's copy holds only in-frame clones and misses some; the assay was immunoSEQ multiplex PCR. This table has fewer than 200,000 clones, about 80% appearing once. J was trimmed by 4 bases and V by 6 bases; bases with no gene match: 6. The CDR3 is 14 amino acids. CDR1 MDHEN and CDR2 SYDVKM come from the germline V gene. This clone has just one count. Allocation to cohorts depended on clinical history reported by the participants. Before being deemed recovered, Cohort 3 donors had two negative PCRs, clearance, or symptom resolution. Input material: PBMCs or T cells enriched from blood (not recorded which). The chain couples TRBV28 to TRBJ2-1, with 7 bases fitting TRBD1. The TCR sequence derives from a man aged 50 or older who had recovered from COVID-19. CDR3 sequence reads: CASRGDRYYNEQFF. The CDR3 DNA reads as TGTGCCAGCAGGGGGGACAGATATTACAATGAGCAGTTCTTC.